This T cell receptor beta chain was sequenced during a study of response to subunit inactivated influenza vaccine. Study outcomes and limitations: Authors proposed each seasonal influenza vaccination draws in few new T cells.

TCRdb itself ran the RT-PCR reads through MiXCR, one entry per CDR3 protein. The sample includes 750,000 to 850,000 distinct CDR3 sequences, roughly 20% seen only once; the top ten take around 9.9%. Turning to this clonotype: Its antigen is not identified.

J lost 2 bases, V lost 6 bases, and 9 bases had no gene match. This CDR3 is built from 16 residues. The sample was PBMCs from blood, taken 4 to 6 days after vaccination. The TCR sequence derives from a man aged 45-65 years who received an inactivated influenza vaccine. The gene calls are TRBV12-3 or TRBV12-4 and TRBJ2-2, with 7 positions matching TRBD1. CDR3 residues: CASRKRQGTNTGELFF. The CDR3 region has the DNA TGTGCCAGCAGGAAACGACAGGGAACCAACACCGGGGAGCTGTTTTTT.